The source of this T cell receptor beta chain is a study of CD8 T cells in ankylosing spondylitis. Whole-study findings and limits: Eight highly homologous variants formed a TCR beta motif that appeared characteristic of ankylosing spondylitis blood. In synovial fluid and blood from reactive arthritis, some motif variants were previously reported. As for the disease-linked clones, they showed a CD8+ phenotype and occurred at relatively low frequencies in peripheral blood. Disease-linked clones were reportedly significantly enriched in matched ankylosing spondylitis synovial fluid.

As for this clonotype: What it binds is not known.

Construction of TCR beta libraries was performed using quantitative 5'-RACE with molecular barcodes. TCRdb ran MiXCR on the 5' RACE reads and lists one entry per CDR3 protein. Here the sample spans about 390,000 distinct CDR3 sequences, approximately 20% being singletons. Trimming cost V 3 bases and J 8 bases, with 14 bases left between them. This CDR3 has 12 residues. The germline gives CDR1 DFQATT, CDR2 SNEGSKA (reference sequence). The chain recombines TRBV20-1 with TRBJ2-7; tentative D call: TRBD2 (6 bases). The sequencing sample was made of blood, either unsorted or a sorted T cell fraction (not recorded which). This TCR was sampled from a male donor with ankylosing spondylitis. The CDR3 DNA follows: TGCAGTGCTAGTATAGCGGTAAATCAGCAGTACTTC. Its translation is CSASIAVNQQYF.